The 9 T cell receptor beta chains presented below share a single source sample, sequenced in a study of T cells after yellow fever vaccination (dated by TCRdb to the late 2010s). Read against the paper, the sample's treatment or condition label means: live attenuated yellow fever vaccine strain. The protocol used for the library was 5' RACE. The sequencer listed for this sample is Illumina NovaSeq 6000. Clones were called with MiXCR by TCRdb after fastp trimmed the public reads at Q25, and only in-frame beta chains were retained. For every CDR3 protein sequence, its rows merge into one entry that carries the most common genes and DNA. The sample has some 200,000 distinct CDR3 sequences on record, around 10% of them singletons. The ten largest clones capture 35% to 40% of the sample. The source material was CD8+ T cells sorted from PBMCs, sampled 15 days after the yellow fever booster vaccination. Receptors originate from a man between 18 and 29 years old who received the YFV17D yellow fever vaccine.

The gene calls are TRBV7-9 and TRBJ1-2; no clear D gene. Trimming cost V 5 bases and J 10 bases, with 14 bases left between them. Germline loops: CDR1 SEHNR, CDR2 FQNEAQ (reference sequence). The CDR3 runs to 12 residues. As DNA, the CDR3 is TGTGCCAGCAGCCAAGTTACGATTGACTACACCTTC. Amino acid sequence: CASSQVTIDYTF.

This clonotype was seen only a few times. J is TRBJ1-6 and V is TRBV2; no reliable D call. V shed 6 bases and J shed 14 bases, with 14 bases lying between them. CDR3 length: 12 amino acids. Germline-derived CDR1 and CDR2 are SNHLY and FYNNEI. The CDR3 sequence: CASSGGGWSLHF. In nucleotides, the CDR3 is TGTGCCAGCAGCGGAGGAGGGTGGTCCCTCCACTTT.

This clonotype came up a few times. V usage is TRBV9 and J usage is TRBJ1-2; possible D gene TRBD1, 6 bases. CDR1 is SGDLS and CDR2 is YYNGEE in the germline V gene. The CDR3 sequence is 15 residues long. Trimming left V 3 bases short and J 5 bases short, with 17 bases between. CDR3 coding DNA: TGTGCCAGCAGCGGATACACCACGGGGGCGTATGGCTACACCTTC. Residues: CASSGYTTGAYGYTF.

The chain is built from TRBV7-9 and TRBJ2-6, with a tentative D call TRBD1 (5 bases). The germline V and J ends were trimmed by 2 bases and 0 bases, with 17 bases remaining between them. The CDR3 is 19 residues long. CDR1 is SEHNR, CDR2 FQNEAQ, per germline (reference sequence). CDR3 sequence (DNA): TGTGCCAGCAGCTTACCAGGGCTCCGCCCCCTCTCTGGGGCCAACGTCCTGACTTTC. This codes for CASSLPGLRPLSGANVLTF.

The CDR3 here is CASSPRLVGAGELFF. The CDR3 DNA follows: TGCGCCAGCAGCCCTAGACTAGTGGGGGCCGGGGAGCTGTTTTTT. The chain employs TRBV4-1 and TRBJ2-2, with D perhaps TRBD2 (6 bases). Trimming removed 4 bases at V and 6 bases at J, with 15 bases between. Germline V gene data show CDR1 as MGHRA and CDR2 as YSYEKL. CDR3 length: 15 amino acids.

The CDR3 sequence: CSARGIGNSPLHF. CDR3 nucleotide sequence: TGCAGTGCTAGGGGGATCGGGAATTCACCCCTCCACTTT. This chain uses TRBV20-1 with TRBJ1-6; D is unclear. The V end lost 3 bases, the J end lost 7 bases, and 10 bases lay between the germline ends. The CDR3 runs to 13 residues. Germline-derived CDR1 and CDR2 are DFQATT and SNEGSKA (reference sequence).

The chain couples TRBV7-2 to TRBJ2-6; 13 bases are a match to TRBD2. The ends lost 5 bases at V and 4 bases at J; junction bases unmatched: 14. This CDR3 comprises 20 residues. Germline-derived CDR1 and CDR2 are SGHTA and FQGNSA. CDR3 amino acids: CASSPGLAGQELSGANVLTF. CDR3 coding DNA: TGTGCCAGCAGCCCGGGACTAGCGGGGCAAGAACTGTCGGGGGCCAACGTCCTGACTTTC.

This clonotype came up a few times. This rearrangement joins TRBV4-3 to TRBJ2-6, with unresolved D. CDR1 and CDR2 from the germline V gene are LGHNA and YSLEER. The length of the CDR3 is 19 residues. V shed 1 base and J shed 0 bases, with 16 bases lying between them. The CDR3 loop reads CASSQVFTGYGSGANVLTF. The CDR3 region has the DNA TGCGCCAGCAGCCAAGTTTTTACCGGTTATGGCTCTGGGGCCAACGTCCTGACTTTC.

The V gene is TRBV7-3, the J gene TRBJ1-5; 12 bases map to TRBD1. Germline V lookup: CDR1 SGHTA, CDR2 FQGTGA. This CDR3 comprises 15 residues. J lost 6 bases, V lost 2 bases, and 2 bases had no gene match. The CDR3 region is CASSLWDRGPQPQHF. Here the CDR3 DNA reads TGTGCCAGCAGCTTATGGGACAGGGGGCCTCAGCCCCAGCATTTT.